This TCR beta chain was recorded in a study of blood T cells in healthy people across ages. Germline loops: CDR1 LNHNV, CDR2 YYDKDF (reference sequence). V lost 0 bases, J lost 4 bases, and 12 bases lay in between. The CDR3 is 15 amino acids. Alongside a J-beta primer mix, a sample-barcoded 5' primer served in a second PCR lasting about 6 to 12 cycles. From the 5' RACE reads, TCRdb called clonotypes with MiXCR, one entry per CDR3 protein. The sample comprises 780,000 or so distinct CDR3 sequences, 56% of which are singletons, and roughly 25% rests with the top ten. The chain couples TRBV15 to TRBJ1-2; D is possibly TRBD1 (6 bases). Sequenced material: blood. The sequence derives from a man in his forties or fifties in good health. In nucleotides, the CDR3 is TGTGCCACCAGCAGAGAGCAGGGGATTAGCTATGGCTACACCTTC. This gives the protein CATSREQGISYGYTF. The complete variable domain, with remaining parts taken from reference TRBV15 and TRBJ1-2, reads DAMVIQNPRYQVTQFGKPVTLSCSQTLNHNVMYWYQQKSSQAPKLLFHYYDKDFNNEADTPDNFQSRRPNTSFCFLDIRSPGLGDTAMYLCATSREQGISYGYTFGSGTRLTVV.